This T cell receptor beta chain was identified during a study of identical twins. General observations from the study: Out-of-frame alpha sequences common to twins exhibited an excess of low generation probability. The models gave estimates that fell short of the out-of-frame TCR alpha sharing seen in monozygotic twins.

Unmatched junction bases numbered 14, after V lost 5 bases and J lost 2 bases. CDR3 length: 16 residues. Germline V gene lookup returns CDR1 DFQATT and CDR2 SNEGSKA (reference sequence). This clonotype was seen only a few times. Its antigen is not identified. TCRdb re-analysed the 5' RACE reads in MiXCR, keeping a single row per CDR3 protein. The data show hundreds of thousands of distinct CDR3 sequences, more than 9% seen once. This sample also appeared in a second study, on yellow fever vaccine responses in identical twins.

Sequencing used PBMCs. The chain uses TRBV20-1 and TRBJ2-5; 7 nucleotides align to TRBD1. The receptor comes from a woman aged 18-30 years in good health. Written as DNA, the CDR3 is TGCAGTGCTGGGGGATCCGGACAGGTCCGACAAGAGACCCAGTACTTC. The encoded protein is CSAGGSGQVRQETQYF.